The 31 T cell receptor beta chains listed next were all sequenced from one sample in a study of CD8+CD57+ T cells in acquired aplastic anemia. TCR beta VDJ and CDR3 were profiled, and genomic DNA was the template. TCRdb reprocessed the reads via MiXCR and lists one record per CDR3 protein. This sample has hundreds of thousands of distinct CDR3 sequences, with 50% to 70% found just once. Sample: sorted CD4+, CD8+, or CD8+CD57+ T cells (not recorded which) from PBMCs. Receptors originate from a human donor with severe aplastic anemia or a healthy control (not recorded which).

This chain connects TRBV29-1 to TRBJ1-2; D possibly corresponds to TRBD1 (5 bases). Germline loops: CDR1 SQVTM, CDR2 ANQGSEA. The length of the CDR3 is 16 residues. The ends were cut back, 3 bases at V and 2 bases at J, with 19 bases in the middle. The CDR3 sequence: CSVEVRDSGRNYGYTF. DNA for the CDR3: TGCAGCGTTGAGGTTCGAGACAGTGGACGGAACTATGGCTACACCTTC.

The V and J genes are TRBV2 and TRBJ2-7, with D unresolved. Germline loops: CDR1 SNHLY, CDR2 FYNNEI. The CDR3 runs 14 residues. V was clipped by 6 bases and J by 9 bases, with 21 bases between them. The CDR3 loop is CASRGSALFFGQYF. CDR3 coding DNA: TGTGCCAGCAGGGGATCGGCACTATTTTTCGGGCAGTACTTC.

This clonotype has at least ten counts. The chain joins TRBV7-6 to TRBJ2-2; possibly TRBD2 for D (6 bases). The CDR3 totals 16 residues. V lost 5 bases, J lost 1 base, and 14 bases lay in between. The germline V gene encodes CDR1 SGHVS and CDR2 FNYEAQ. The CDR3 sequence is CASSQETAGNTGELFF. DNA of the CDR3: TGTGCCAGCAGCCAAGAGACAGCGGGGAACACCGGGGAGCTGTTTTTT. Full variable domain (rest looked up from reference TRBV7-6 and TRBJ2-2): GAGVSQSPRYKVTKRGQDVALRCDPISGHVSLYWYRQALGQGPEFLTYFNYEAQQDKSGLPNDRFSAERPEGSISTLTIQRTEQRDSAMYRCASSQETAGNTGELFFGEGSRLTVL.

This clonotype was seen many times. V gene TRBV6-1 combines with J gene TRBJ1-6; D gene unclear. V dropped 0 bases and J dropped 7 bases, with 7 bases sitting between them. Germline V gene lookup returns CDR1 MNHNS and CDR2 SASEGT. The CDR3 contains 14 residues. CDR3 bases: TGTGCCAGCAGTGAAGCGTGGAGCAATTCACCCCTCCACTTT. This encodes CASSEAWSNSPLHF.

This chain connects TRBV10-3 to TRBJ2-3; D remains ambiguous. In germline, CDR1 is ENHRY, CDR2 SYGVKD. The ends were cut back, 2 bases at V and 4 bases at J, with 7 bases in the middle. The CDR3 covers 13 residues. The CDR3 here is CAISETPSDTQYF. The CDR3 nucleotides are TGTGCCATCAGTGAGACGCCCTCAGATACGCAGTATTTT.

This clonotype was found many times. CDR3 coding DNA: TGCAGCGGCTCGCAGGGGAGCTATGGCTACACCTTC. Residues: CSGSQGSYGYTF. The rearrangement uses TRBV29-1 and TRBJ1-2; TRBD1 is a possible D gene (6 bases). V was shortened by 7 bases and J by 4 bases, with 13 bases between the two germline ends. Germline V CDR1 and CDR2: SQVTM, ANQGSEA. The CDR3 is made up of 12 amino acids.

This clonotype occurred a few times. The chain joins TRBV24-1 to TRBJ2-1, with 9 bases that match TRBD2. CDR1 is KGHDR, CDR2 SFDVKD, per germline. V was clipped by 4 bases and J by 0 bases; unmatched bases: 9. The CDR3 extends over 18 amino acids. Here the CDR3 reads CATSEATSGDNSYNEQFF. The CDR3, as DNA: TGTGCCACCAGTGAAGCGACTAGCGGAGACAACTCCTACAATGAGCAGTTCTTC.

V gene TRBV20-1 combines with J gene TRBJ2-1; 7 bases agree with TRBD2. This CDR3 comprises 16 residues. Germline V gene sequence: CDR1 DFQATT, CDR2 SNEGSKA (reference sequence). V lost 5 bases and J lost 7; bases outside the gene matches: 17. The CDR3 region is CSAPTLLADKLNEQFF. CDR3 nucleotide sequence: TGCAGTGCTCCGACCCTTCTAGCGGACAAGCTTAATGAGCAGTTCTTC.

V usage is TRBV7-3 and J usage is TRBJ2-3; TRBD2 matches 8 bases. J lost 2 bases, V lost 6 bases, and 10 bases had no gene match. Germline V gene lookup returns CDR1 SGHTA and CDR2 FQGTGA. The CDR3 length is 16 residues. Here the CDR3 reads CASSSGLAGTTDTQYF. For the CDR3, the DNA is TGTGCCAGCAGTTCGGGATTAGCGGGAACCACAGATACGCAGTATTTT.

CDR3 protein: CSARPGQGETQYF. The CDR3 DNA reads as TGCAGTGCTAGGCCGGGGCAGGGGGAGACCCAGTACTTC. The chain combines TRBV20-1 with TRBJ2-5; tentative D call: TRBD1 (6 bases). In germline, CDR1 is DFQATT, CDR2 SNEGSKA (reference sequence). The CDR3 sequence is 13 residues long. V gave up 3 bases and J gave up 5 bases, with 13 bases separating them.

The rearrangement links TRBV7-9 to TRBJ2-1; a weak D match, TRBD2 (5 bases). Trimming cost V 5 bases and J 4 bases, with 12 bases left between them. Germline assignment: CDR1 SEHNR and CDR2 FQNEAQ (reference sequence). The CDR3 is 14 residues long. The CDR3 sequence: CASSTRASYNEQFF. CDR3 nucleotides: TGTGCCAGCAGCACGCGGGCCAGTTACAATGAGCAGTTCTTC. The variable domain in full, with the rest retrieved from reference TRBV7-9 and TRBJ2-1, is DTGVSQNPRHKITKRGQNVTFRCDPISEHNRLYWYRQTLGQGPEFLTYFQNEAQLEKSRLLSDRFSAERPKGSFSTLEIQRTEQGDSAMYLCASSTRASYNEQFFGPGTRLTVL.

This chain joins TRBV6-4 and TRBJ1-2; 12 bases match TRBD1. Per germline, CDR1 MRHNA and CDR2 SNTAGT. The junction had 2 bases not matched to a gene; V was cut back by 3 bases and J by 6 bases. There are 14 residues in the CDR3. The CDR3 spells CASSDGTGGDGYTF. As DNA, the CDR3 is TGTGCCAGCAGTGATGGGACAGGGGGCGATGGCTACACCTTC.

The chain carries TRBV27 and TRBJ1-6; possible D gene TRBD1, 6 bases. Per germline, CDR1 MNHEY and CDR2 SMNVEV (reference sequence). The V gene lost 3 bases and the J gene lost 8 bases, with 11 bases spanning the gap. The CDR3 runs to 14 residues. The CDR3 loop reads CASSFTGKHSPLHF. The CDR3 nucleotides read TGTGCCAGCAGTTTCACAGGGAAACATTCACCCCTCCACTTT.

Worth noting for this clonotype: One junction end disagrees with the germline gene, perhaps due to a read error. The rearrangement joins TRBV9 to TRBJ2-1, with D unresolved. CDR1 is SGDLS and CDR2 is YYNGEE in the germline V gene. This CDR3 contains 13 residues. The CDR3 spells CASSVGNSNQQFF. The CDR3 nucleotides read TGTGCCAGCAGCGTAGGGAATAGCAATCAGCAGTTCTTC.

The chain links TRBV7-2 to TRBJ2-7; the D gene is possibly TRBD2 (6 bases). Germline CDR1 reads SGHTA; CDR2 reads FQGNSA. Between the trimmed V and J ends, which lost 4 bases and 6 bases, there was a span of 13 bases. The length of the CDR3 is 13 residues. CDR3 nucleotide sequence: TGTGCCAGCAGCTCCTACGCCGGGGGCGAGCAGTACTTC. Protein sequence: CASSSYAGGEQYF.

The CDR3 region is CATSDTTVNYEQYF. The CDR3 nucleotides read TGTGCCACCAGTGATACTACAGTGAACTACGAGCAGTACTTC. The chain combines TRBV24-1 with TRBJ2-7; D is ambiguous. The germline gives CDR1 KGHDR, CDR2 SFDVKD. V was clipped by 3 bases and J by 3 bases, with 11 bases between them. The CDR3 contains 14 residues.

The chain carries TRBV24-1 and TRBJ1-2; D gene ambiguous. Trimming stripped 4 bases from V and 4 bases from J, with 6 bases between. The CDR3 loop spans 12 amino acids. Germline assignment: CDR1 KGHDR and CDR2 SFDVKD. The CDR3, as DNA: TGTGCCACCAGTGACGGAGTCTATGGCTACACCTTC. Translated, it gives CATSDGVYGYTF.

This clonotype was counted many times. The CDR3 sequence: CASSLYTSVNTEAFF. The CDR3, as DNA: TGCGCCAGCAGCTTGTATACGTCGGTGAACACTGAAGCTTTCTTT. V and J are TRBV5-1 and TRBJ1-1; D gene uncertain. Germline loops: CDR1 SGHRS, CDR2 YFSETQ. Trimming took off 1 base at V and 0 bases at J, with 10 bases between the two ends. The CDR3 is 15 residues long.

This clonotype was observed many times. The chain employs TRBV7-3 and TRBJ2-3; perhaps TRBD2 as D (6 bases). V dropped 5 bases and J dropped 3 bases, with 9 bases sitting between them. The germline V gene has CDR1 SGHTA and CDR2 FQGTGA. The CDR3 contains 13 residues. CDR3 residues: CASSPRGTDTQYF. CDR3 in DNA: TGTGCCAGCAGCCCCCGGGGGACAGATACGCAGTATTTT.

As for this clonotype: An end of the junction differs from the germline gene, which may be a read error. The chain is built from TRBV15 and TRBJ2-3; 8 bases align to TRBD1. Germline CDR1 LNHNV, CDR2 YYDKDF (reference sequence). This CDR3 comprises 16 residues. The CDR3 DNA is TGTGCCACCAGCAGACATCGGACAGGGACCACAGATACGCGGTATTTT. This encodes CATSRHRTGTTDTRYF.

This chain uses TRBV5-6 with TRBJ2-5, with TRBD2 matching over 7 bases. This CDR3 spans 14 amino acids. CDR1 is SGHDT and CDR2 is YYEEEE in the germline V gene. V gave up 0 bases and J gave up 5 bases; unmatched junction bases: 4. CDR3 amino acids: CASSLAGAGETQYF. In nucleotides, the CDR3 is TGTGCCAGCAGCTTGGCGGGAGCGGGGGAGACCCAGTACTTC.

This clonotype showed up many times. This chain links TRBV25-1 with TRBJ1-4; 8 bases align to TRBD1. Trimming cost V 4 bases and J 10 bases; bases outside gene matches: 11. The CDR3 is 15 amino acids. The germline V gene has CDR1 MGHDK and CDR2 SYGVNS. The CDR3 DNA is TGTGCCAGCAGTGCTCCGGGACAGGCCATTTTAAAACTGTTTTTT. Translated: CASSAPGQAILKLFF.

This clonotype was counted ten times or more. The V call is TRBV7-9, the J call TRBJ2-3; no clear D. Trimming pared 1 base from V and 2 bases from J, leaving 7 bases between. CDR1 is SEHNR, CDR2 FQNEAQ, per germline (reference sequence). The CDR3 is 14 residues long. DNA for the CDR3: TGTGCCAGCAGCTTAGGCGCGTACACAGATACGCAGTATTTT. It yields the protein CASSLGAYTDTQYF.

This clonotype has just a few counts. The V and J genes are TRBV15 and TRBJ2-7; D remains ambiguous. Germline CDR1 LNHNV, CDR2 YYDKDF (reference sequence). The ends were cut back, 0 bases at V and 3 bases at J, with 12 bases in the middle. The CDR3 has 15 residues. The DNA of the CDR3 is TGTGCCACCAGCAGAGAGTTGGGCTATAGCTACGAGCAGTACTTC. As protein: CATSRELGYSYEQYF.

This chain uses TRBV5-4 with TRBJ2-1, with TRBD2 matching over 14 bases. The germline CDR1 and CDR2 sequences are SGHNT and YYREEE (reference sequence). V lost 5 bases to trimming and J lost 5 bases; unmatched junction nucleotides: 12. The CDR3 has 18 residues. For the CDR3, the DNA is TGTGCCAGCAGTTGGACTGGGACTAGCGGGGGCCCAAACAATGAGCAGTTCTTC. Its protein product is CASSWTGTSGGPNNEQFF.

This clonotype was detected many times. The rearrangement joins TRBV2 to TRBJ1-1; D is unresolved. The length of the CDR3 is 15 residues. Deletions cut 1 base from V and 4 bases from J, with 13 bases between. The germline CDR1 and CDR2 sequences are SNHLY and FYNNEI. CDR3 sequence reads: CASSEEGRSGTEAFF. DNA for the CDR3: TGTGCCAGCAGTGAAGAAGGGAGATCGGGCACTGAAGCTTTCTTT.

V and J are TRBV2 and TRBJ1-1; 9 nucleotides match TRBD1. With 8 bases clipped from V and 7 bases from J, the junction kept 8 bases outside the gene matches. The CDR3 has 13 amino acids. CDR1 is SNHLY and CDR2 is FYNNEI in the germline V gene. The CDR3 bases are TGTGCCAGCGGCCGCGGACAGGGGTTTGAAGCTTTCTTT. Amino acid sequence: CASGRGQGFEAFF.

Turning to this clonotype: The junction departs from the called germline gene at one end, perhaps through a read error. The chain carries TRBV7-6 and TRBJ1-1, with D uncertain. The length of the CDR3 is 15 residues. Germline loops: CDR1 SGHVS, CDR2 FNYEAQ. CDR3 sequence reads: CASSPRGRSNTEASF. The CDR3 nucleotides are TGTGCCAGCAGCCCCCGTGGCAGGTCGAACACTGAAGCTTCCTTT.

This clonotype has at least ten counts. The V call is TRBV20-1, the J call TRBJ2-1; unclear D gene. The germline CDR1 and CDR2 sequences are DFQATT and SNEGSKA (reference sequence). Trimming pared 3 bases from V and 5 bases from J, leaving 11 bases between. This CDR3 comprises 13 residues. The CDR3, as DNA: TGCAGTGCTAGGAATCAAGCTAACAATGAGCAGTTCTTC. As protein: CSARNQANNEQFF.

The chain carries TRBV9 and TRBJ1-2; tentative D call: TRBD1 (6 bases). The germline gives CDR1 SGDLS, CDR2 YYNGEE. The ends were cut back, 0 bases at V and 2 bases at J, with 8 bases in the middle. This CDR3 region has 14 residues. CDR3 nucleotides: TGTGCCAGCAGCGTAGACAGGGCCAACTATGGCTACACCTTC. Translated: CASSVDRANYGYTF.

The table lists this clonotype with many counts. The chain joins TRBV5-1 to TRBJ2-2; D unresolved. This CDR3 is built from 14 residues. Germline loops: CDR1 SGHRS, CDR2 YFSETQ. V lost 1 base and J 1 base, leaving 5 bases between the germline ends. CDR3 region: CASSLLENTGELFF. CDR3 nucleotides: TGCGCCAGCAGCTTGCTAGAGAACACCGGGGAGCTGTTTTTT.